One sample yielded the 12 T cell receptor beta chains listed below, sequenced in a study of regulatory T cells in long-lasting Graves disease. Time point of the sample: newly diagnosed GD, antithyroid drugs for less than 3 months. The TCR library was prepared using RNA isolated from PBMCs. Investigators prepared the TCR beta libraries by applying iRepertoire HTBI primers and Arm-PCR of CDR3 regions. TCRdb re-called the multiplex PCR reads through MiXCR, storing one row per CDR3 protein. This table has roughly 400,000 distinct CDR3 sequences, 15% appearing once. These same records also appear under a second study, on T cells in Graves' hyperthyroidism and ophthalmopathy.

The material was peripheral blood mononuclear cells (PBMCs), obtained at new diagnosis, from a patient treated with antithyroid drugs. These receptors were collected from a woman between 40 and 50 years old with Graves disease.

This clonotype was seen a few times. V gene TRBV6-1 combines with J gene TRBJ1-1, with TRBD1 identical over 9 bases. CDR3 length equals 12 residues. V trimming: 6 bases; J trimming: 10 bases; junction bases outside the gene matches: 6. The germline CDR1 and CDR2 sequences are MNHNS and SASEGT. DNA for the CDR3: TGTGCCAGCAGCCGGGGACAGGGAATAGCTTTCTTT. Translation: CASSRGQGIAFF.

This clonotype was detected only a few times. The junction does not match germline at one end; this may be a read error. This chain links TRBV19 with TRBJ1-5; D is uncertain. The CDR3 has 15 residues. Germline V gives CDR1 LNHDA, CDR2 SQIVND (reference sequence). The CDR3 coding sequence is TGTGCCGGTAGTATAGATGGATCTGGGTTTCAGCCCCAGCATTTT. Amino acids: CAGSIDGSGFQPQHF.

This clonotype was picked up many times. The genes are TRBV2 and TRBJ2-2; D is unclear. CDR3 length equals 14 residues. The germline CDR1 and CDR2 sequences are SNHLY and FYNNEI. The germline V and J ends were trimmed by 1 base and 6 bases, with 9 bases remaining between them. In DNA form, the CDR3 reads TGTGCCAGCAGTGAAGTGGGGATGGCCGGGGAGCTGTTTTTT. This sequence encodes CASSEVGMAGELFF.

This clonotype has ten or more counts. The chain is built from TRBV7-2 and TRBJ2-7; the match to TRBD2 covers 7 bases. Trimming cost V 1 base and J 2 bases; bases outside gene matches: 5. The CDR3 is 15 amino acids. Germline V gives CDR1 SGHTA, CDR2 FQGNSA. CDR3 amino acids: CASSLDHAGAYEQYF. Written as DNA, the CDR3 is TGTGCCAGCAGCTTAGATCATGCGGGAGCCTACGAGCAGTACTTC.

The chain combines TRBV28 with TRBJ2-1, with TRBD2 matching over 7 bases. This CDR3 region has 18 residues. CDR1 MDHEN and CDR2 SYDVKM come from the germline V gene. The junction had 11 bases not matched to a gene; V was cut back by 3 bases and J by 0 bases. CDR3 nucleotides: TGTGCCAGCAGTTTCTGGCAGGGAGGGGTCAGCTCCTACAATGAGCAGTTCTTC. Residues: CASSFWQGGVSSYNEQFF.

This clonotype was counted a few times. CDR3 DNA sequence: TGTGCCAGCAGCCACTGGGACCGCGGATCTGGAAACACCATATATTTT. This translates into CASSHWDRGSGNTIYF. This chain connects TRBV3-1 to TRBJ1-3; a possible D gene is TRBD1 (5 bases). V lost 3 bases and J 1 base, leaving 13 bases between the germline ends. The CDR3 extends over 16 amino acids. Germline CDR1 reads LGHDT; CDR2 reads YNNKEL (reference sequence).

The chain links TRBV27 to TRBJ2-2; 10 nucleotides match TRBD2. J was trimmed by 3 bases and V by 4 bases; bases with no gene match: 5. There are 16 residues in the CDR3. CDR1 is MNHEY, CDR2 SMNVEV, per germline (reference sequence). CDR3 in amino acids: CASSSQLAGYTGELFF. The CDR3 DNA reads TGTGCCAGCAGTTCTCAACTAGCGGGGTACACCGGGGAGCTGTTTTTT.

J is TRBJ2-7 and V is TRBV5-1; tentatively, D is TRBD2 (5 bases). Germline V gene lookup returns CDR1 SGHRS and CDR2 YFSETQ. V was cut by 8 bases and J by 11 bases, with 17 bases left in between. The CDR3 spans 11 residues. For the CDR3, the DNA is TGCGCCAGTCTCGAGGGCGGCTTGGAGTACTTC. Translated: CASLEGGLEYF.

The chain is built from TRBV20-1 and TRBJ1-4; D is perhaps TRBD1 (6 bases). Germline V gene lookup returns CDR1 DFQATT and CDR2 SNEGSKA (reference sequence). This CDR3 is built from 15 residues. V gave up 8 bases and J gave up 0 bases, with 16 bases separating them. CDR3 in amino acids: CSTSRGLATNEKLFF. The CDR3 region has the DNA TGCAGTACCAGTCGGGGGCTTGCAACTAATGAAAAACTGTTTTTT.

In its sample, this clonotype was seen a few times. The rearrangement links TRBV4-3 to TRBJ2-1; no firm D call. Trimming cost V 1 base and J 9 bases, with 7 bases left between them. This CDR3 spans 12 amino acids. Per germline, CDR1 LGHNA and CDR2 YSLEER. This CDR3 reads CASSQGSAEQFF. The CDR3 DNA reads TGCGCCAGCAGCCAAGGGTCCGCTGAGCAGTTCTTC.

The chain employs TRBV28 and TRBJ2-2; D might be TRBD2 (6 bases). V shed 6 bases and J shed 8 bases, with 16 bases lying between them. Germline assignment: CDR1 MDHEN and CDR2 SYDVKM. The CDR3 loop spans 14 amino acids. This CDR3 is CASRSGGPPGELFF. CDR3 nucleotides: TGTGCCAGCAGATCCGGAGGGCCTCCGGGGGAGCTGTTTTTT.

The chain combines TRBV11-2 with TRBJ2-1, with D tentatively TRBD2 (6 bases). V gave up 5 bases and J gave up 1 base, with 12 bases separating them. Germline lookup yields CDR1 SGHAT and CDR2 FQNNGV. The CDR3 runs to 15 residues. CDR3 residues: CASSQWRVSYNEQFF. CDR3 nucleotide sequence: TGTGCCAGCAGCCAGTGGAGGGTTTCCTACAATGAGCAGTTCTTC.